This T cell receptor (beta chain) was documented in a study of cytomegalovirus exposure and HLA in healthy donors. Germline V gives CDR1 LNHDA, CDR2 SQIVND (reference sequence). V was trimmed by 7 bases and J by 1 base, leaving 11 bases between them. The CDR3 loop spans 15 amino acids. The PCR ran on 60 Vbeta and 13 Jbeta primers. The protocol was immunoSEQ multiplex PCR, while the TCRdb copy is restricted to in-frame clones and leaves out a portion. This table holds fewer than 200,000 clones, 79% found once. The receptor comes from a man aged 35 to 55 in good health and CMV-seronegative. The chain has TRBV19 and TRBJ2-6; D is possibly TRBD2 (6 bases). Sequencing was performed on PBMCs. CDR3 residues: CASTGVRSGANVLTF. The CDR3 nucleotides are TGTGCCAGTACGGGGGTTAGGTCTGGGGCCAACGTCCTGACTTTC.